Each of the 14 T cell receptor beta chains below was sequenced from the same sample in a study of Tregs in tolerant kidney transplant recipients. Data came from immunoSEQ multiplex PCR; TCRdb stores just in-frame clones and leaves some out. The repertoire has 55,000 to 70,000 clones, 80% to 90% of them found once; the top ten carry around 2.3%. The sample in question was Tregs from blood, obtained before the transplant. The receptors were gathered from a human donor who received a combined kidney and bone marrow transplant.

The rearrangement joins TRBV7-2 to TRBJ1-1; D remains ambiguous. The V end lost 2 bases, the J end lost 3 bases, and 10 bases lay between the germline ends. Germline CDR1 reads SGHTA; CDR2 reads FQGNSA. The length of the CDR3 is 14 residues. Here the CDR3 reads CASSLLGSYTEAFF. CDR3 DNA: TGTGCCAGCAGCTTACTAGGCAGCTACACTGAAGCTTTCTTT.

The rearrangement links TRBV19 to TRBJ1-5; unclear D gene. The CDR3 contains 15 residues. The germline V gene has CDR1 LNHDA and CDR2 SQIVND (reference sequence). V was trimmed by 0 bases and J by 0 bases, leaving 6 bases between them. CDR3 bases: TGTGCCAGTAGTATAGAGGGAATTAGCAATCAGCCCCAGCATTTT. Translating gives CASSIEGISNQPQHF.

Sample share makes this clone medium-sized. The CDR3 DNA sequence: TGTGCCAGCAGCTTAGGGGTGGACCCCTACGAGCAGTACTTC. It yields the protein CASSLGVDPYEQYF. This rearrangement joins TRBV7-6 to TRBJ2-7; D ambiguous. The CDR3 is made up of 14 amino acids. Trimming removed 1 base from V and 2 bases from J, with 9 bases in between. Per the germline V gene, CDR1 is SGHVS and CDR2 is FNYEAQ.

The V call is TRBV5-1, the J call TRBJ2-2; 8 bases are shared with TRBD2. CDR1 SGHRS and CDR2 YFSETQ come from the germline V gene. The CDR3 contains 16 residues. V lost 4 bases and J lost 5; bases outside the gene matches: 10. CDR3 in amino acids: CASSTKAGVSTGELFF. DNA for the CDR3: TGCGCCAGCAGCACCAAAGCGGGGGTGTCGACCGGGGAGCTGTTTTTT.

V gene TRBV5-1 combines with J gene TRBJ2-1; D is tentatively TRBD1 or TRBD2 (6 bases each). Germline CDR1 SGHRS, CDR2 YFSETQ. V lost 4 bases and J 4 bases, leaving 15 bases between the germline ends. This CDR3 is built from 15 residues. The chain's CDR3 is CASSPRGEFYNEQFF. CDR3 in DNA: TGCGCCAGCAGCCCTAGGGGGGAGTTTTACAATGAGCAGTTCTTC.

This clone was recorded only once. The chain combines TRBV10-3 with TRBJ1-1; 7 bases align to TRBD1. The CDR3 is 15 residues long. The J segment lost 1 base and the V segment lost 6 bases, leaving 8 bases of the junction unmatched. Germline V lookup: CDR1 ENHRY, CDR2 SYGVKD. As DNA, the CDR3 is TGTGCCATCAGGGACTCAGGGGGACGGAACACTGAAGCTTTCTTT. Translated, it gives CAIRDSGGRNTEAFF.

The chain is built from TRBV7-9 and TRBJ1-1, with a possible D match to TRBD1 (5 bases). This CDR3 has 14 residues. Trimming took 3 bases from V and 0 from J, leaving 8 bases between them. The germline V gene has CDR1 SEHNR and CDR2 FQNEAQ (reference sequence). The CDR3 DNA follows: TGTGCCAGCAGCTTGGGACTGATGAACACTGAAGCTTTCTTT. Protein sequence: CASSLGLMNTEAFF.

The rearrangement links TRBV7-7 to TRBJ2-7, with D perhaps being TRBD1 or TRBD2 (5 bases each). This CDR3 spans 15 amino acids. V lost 5 bases, J lost 4 bases, and 18 bases lay in between. The germline gives CDR1 SSHAT, CDR2 FNYEAQ (reference sequence). The CDR3 region has the DNA TGTGCCAGCAGCCCTGGACCGGGACCCGGATACGAGCAGTACTTC. It is translated as CASSPGPGPGYEQYF.

This rearrangement joins TRBV18 to TRBJ2-1; D unclear. Looked up from germline, CDR1 is KGHSH and CDR2 is LQKENI. V lost 2 bases and J lost 8, with 16 bases in between. This CDR3 spans 15 amino acids. The CDR3 region is CASSPGLVSKDEQFF. In DNA, the CDR3 is TGTGCCAGCTCACCAGGATTAGTTTCCAAGGATGAGCAGTTCTTC.

The rearrangement joins TRBV5-6 to TRBJ1-1, with unresolved D. Germline V gene lookup returns CDR1 SGHDT and CDR2 YYEEEE. This CDR3 is 14 amino acids long. V was shortened by 0 bases and J by 2 bases, with 8 bases between the two germline ends. The CDR3 bases are TGTGCCAGCAGCTTGGCCGGGTCAAACACTGAAGCTTTCTTT. Protein product: CASSLAGSNTEAFF.

The chain joins TRBV5-1 to TRBJ1-1; no definite D call. CDR3 size: 14 residues. Germline CDR1 is SGHRS and CDR2 is YFSETQ. Trimming took off 0 bases at V and 2 bases at J, with 8 bases between the two ends. The CDR3 bases are TGCGCCAGCAGCTTGGGAATTTCAAACACTGAAGCTTTCTTT. Its protein is CASSLGISNTEAFF.

The CDR3, as DNA: TGTGCCAGTAGTCCCCGGGACAGGACCTACGAGCAGTACTTC. It specifies CASSPRDRTYEQYF. This rearrangement joins TRBV19 to TRBJ2-7; 8 bases map to TRBD1. Trimming removed 5 bases from V and 2 bases from J; junction bases left unmatched: 5. Germline V gives CDR1 LNHDA, CDR2 SQIVND (reference sequence). The CDR3 covers 14 residues. The variable domain in full, with the rest retrieved from reference TRBV19 and TRBJ2-7, is DGGITQSPKYLFRKEGQNVTLSCEQNLNHDAMYWYRQDPGQGLRLIYYSQIVNDFQKGDIAEGYSVSREKKESFPLTVTSAQKNPTAFYLCASSPRDRTYEQYFGPGTRLTVT.

V and J are TRBV4-1 and TRBJ2-3; D could derive from TRBD1 or TRBD2 (5 bases each). The germline CDR1 and CDR2 sequences are MGHRA and YSYEKL. This CDR3 spans 18 amino acids. V shed 6 bases and J shed 2 bases, with 24 bases lying between them. CDR3: CASRLSTGPATYTDTQYF. The CDR3 nucleotides are TGCGCCAGCAGGCTTTCAACGGGGCCAGCAACGTACACAGATACGCAGTATTTT.

Worth noting for this clone: This CDR3 is also generated by other DNA sequences in the sample. V usage is TRBV10-3 and J usage is TRBJ2-7, with D unclear. The CDR3 is 12 amino acids. Germline V gene sequence: CDR1 ENHRY, CDR2 SYGVKD. V was shortened by 4 bases and J by 2 bases, with 6 bases between the two germline ends. The chain's CDR3 is CAISGDTYEQYF. The CDR3 nucleotides are TGTGCCATCAGTGGGGATACCTACGAGCAGTACTTC.